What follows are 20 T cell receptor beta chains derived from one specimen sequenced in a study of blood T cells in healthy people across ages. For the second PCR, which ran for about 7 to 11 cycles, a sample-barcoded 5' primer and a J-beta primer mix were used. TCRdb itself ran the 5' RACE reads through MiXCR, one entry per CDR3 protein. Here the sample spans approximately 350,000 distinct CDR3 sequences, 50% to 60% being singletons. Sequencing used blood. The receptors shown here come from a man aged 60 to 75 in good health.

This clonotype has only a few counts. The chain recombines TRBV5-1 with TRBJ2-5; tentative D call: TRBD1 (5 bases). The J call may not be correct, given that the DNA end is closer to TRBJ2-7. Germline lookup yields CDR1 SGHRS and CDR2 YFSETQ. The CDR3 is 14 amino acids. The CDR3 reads CASSLGVGVYEQYF. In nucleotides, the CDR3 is TGCGCCAGCAGCTTGGGGGTAGGGGTGTACGAGCAGTACTTC.

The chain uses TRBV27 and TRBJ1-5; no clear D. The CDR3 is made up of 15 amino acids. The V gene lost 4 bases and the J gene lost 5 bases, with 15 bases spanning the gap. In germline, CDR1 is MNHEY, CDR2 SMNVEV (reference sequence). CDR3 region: CASSSPGKTHQPQHF. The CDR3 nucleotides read TGTGCCAGCAGTTCCCCCGGGAAGACCCATCAGCCCCAGCATTTT.

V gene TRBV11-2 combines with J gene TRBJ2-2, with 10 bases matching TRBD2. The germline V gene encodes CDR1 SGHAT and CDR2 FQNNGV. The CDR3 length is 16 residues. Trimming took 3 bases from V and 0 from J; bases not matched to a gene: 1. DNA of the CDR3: TGTGCCAGCAGCTTCCTAGCGGGAGCGAACACCGGGGAGCTGTTTTTT. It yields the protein CASSFLAGANTGELFF.

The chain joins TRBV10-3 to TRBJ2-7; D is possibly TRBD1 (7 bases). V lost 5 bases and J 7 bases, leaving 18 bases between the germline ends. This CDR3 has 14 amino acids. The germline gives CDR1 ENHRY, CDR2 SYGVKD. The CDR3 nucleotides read TGTGCCATCAGTCTCGACAGGGACTCAGGAGAGCAGTACTTC. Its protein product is CAISLDRDSGEQYF.

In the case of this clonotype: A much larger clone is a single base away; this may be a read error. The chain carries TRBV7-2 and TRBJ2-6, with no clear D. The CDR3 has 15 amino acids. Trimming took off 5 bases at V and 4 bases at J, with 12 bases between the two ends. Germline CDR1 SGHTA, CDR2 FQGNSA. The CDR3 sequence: CASSLGLVGANVLTF. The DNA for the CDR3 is TGTGCCAGCAGCCTAGGATTGGTCGGGGCCAACGTCCTGACTTTC.

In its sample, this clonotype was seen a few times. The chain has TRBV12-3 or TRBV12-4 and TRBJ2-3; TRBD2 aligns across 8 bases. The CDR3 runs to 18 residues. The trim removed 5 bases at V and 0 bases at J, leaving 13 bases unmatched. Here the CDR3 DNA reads TGTGCCAGCAGTACAACTAGCGGCCCTACCAACAGCACAGATACGCAGTATTTT. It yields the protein CASSTTSGPTNSTDTQYF.

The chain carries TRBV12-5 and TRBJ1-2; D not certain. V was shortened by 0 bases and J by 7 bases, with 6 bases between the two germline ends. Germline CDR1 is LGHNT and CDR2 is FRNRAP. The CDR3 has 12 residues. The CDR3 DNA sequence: TGTGCTAGTGGTTTGGTTTCGGCTGGCTACACCTTC. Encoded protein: CASGLVSAGYTF.

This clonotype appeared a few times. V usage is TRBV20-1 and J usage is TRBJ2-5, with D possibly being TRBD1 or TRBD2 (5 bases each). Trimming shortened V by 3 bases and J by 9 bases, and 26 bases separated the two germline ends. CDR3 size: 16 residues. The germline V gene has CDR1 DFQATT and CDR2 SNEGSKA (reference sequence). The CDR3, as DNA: TGCAGTGCTAGGAGCGGTTACAGCACCCCCCTGGGGGCCCAGTACTTC. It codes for CSARSGYSTPLGAQYF.

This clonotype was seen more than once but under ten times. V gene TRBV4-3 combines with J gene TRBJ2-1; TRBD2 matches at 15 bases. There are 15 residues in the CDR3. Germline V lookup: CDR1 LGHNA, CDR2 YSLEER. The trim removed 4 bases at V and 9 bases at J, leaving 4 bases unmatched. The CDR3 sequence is CASSPGTSGRIEQFF. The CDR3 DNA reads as TGCGCCAGCAGCCCCGGGACTAGCGGGAGGATTGAGCAGTTCTTC.

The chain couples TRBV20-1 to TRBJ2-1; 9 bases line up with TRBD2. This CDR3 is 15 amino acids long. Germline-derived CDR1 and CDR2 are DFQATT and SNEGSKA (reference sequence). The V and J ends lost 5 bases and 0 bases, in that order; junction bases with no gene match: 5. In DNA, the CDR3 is TGCAGTGCTCTTCGAGCGGGAGGCTCCTACAATGAGCAGTTCTTC. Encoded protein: CSALRAGGSYNEQFF.

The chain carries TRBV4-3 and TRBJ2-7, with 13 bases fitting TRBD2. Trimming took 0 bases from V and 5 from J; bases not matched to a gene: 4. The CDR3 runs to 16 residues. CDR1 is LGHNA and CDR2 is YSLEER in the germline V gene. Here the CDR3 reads CASSQDWTSGSNEQYF. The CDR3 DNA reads TGCGCCAGCAGCCAAGACTGGACTAGCGGGAGCAACGAGCAGTACTTC.

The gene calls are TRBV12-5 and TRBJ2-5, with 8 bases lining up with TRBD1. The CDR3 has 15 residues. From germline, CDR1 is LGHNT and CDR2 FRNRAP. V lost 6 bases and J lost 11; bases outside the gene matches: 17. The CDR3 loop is CASGLWGTGYNEQYF. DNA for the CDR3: TGTGCTAGTGGCTTATGGGGGACAGGCTACAATGAGCAGTACTTC.

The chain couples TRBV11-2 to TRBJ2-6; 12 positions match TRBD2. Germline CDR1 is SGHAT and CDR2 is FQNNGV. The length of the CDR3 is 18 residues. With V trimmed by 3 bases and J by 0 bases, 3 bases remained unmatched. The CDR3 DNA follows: TGTGCCAGCAGCTTCCTAGCGGGAGGGGGCTCTGGGGCCAACGTCCTGACTTTC. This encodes CASSFLAGGGSGANVLTF.

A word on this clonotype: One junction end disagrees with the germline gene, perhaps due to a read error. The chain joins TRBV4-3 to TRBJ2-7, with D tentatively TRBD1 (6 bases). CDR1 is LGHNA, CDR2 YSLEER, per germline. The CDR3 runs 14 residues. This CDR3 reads CTSSQRDTYYEQYF. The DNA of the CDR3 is TGCACCAGCAGCCAAAGGGACACCTACTACGAGCAGTACTTC.

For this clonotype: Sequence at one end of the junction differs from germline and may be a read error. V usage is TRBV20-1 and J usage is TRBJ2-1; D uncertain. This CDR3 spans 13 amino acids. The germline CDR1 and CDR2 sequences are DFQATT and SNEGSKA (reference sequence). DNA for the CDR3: TGCAGTGCGGTCTTAGGGCGGTACAGTGAGCAGTTCTTC. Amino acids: CSAVLGRYSEQFF.

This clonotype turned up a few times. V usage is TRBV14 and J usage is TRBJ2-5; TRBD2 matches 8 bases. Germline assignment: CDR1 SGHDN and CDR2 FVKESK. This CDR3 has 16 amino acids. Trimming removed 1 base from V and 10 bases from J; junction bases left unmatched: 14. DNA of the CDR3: TGTGCCAGCAGCCAAGTAAGCAGCGGGAGAAGAGGAAACCAGTACTTC. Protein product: CASSQVSSGRRGNQYF.

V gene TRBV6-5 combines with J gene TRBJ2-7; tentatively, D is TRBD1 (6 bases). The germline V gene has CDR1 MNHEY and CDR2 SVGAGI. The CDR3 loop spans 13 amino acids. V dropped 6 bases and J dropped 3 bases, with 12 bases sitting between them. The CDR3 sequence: CASRGTGYYEQYF. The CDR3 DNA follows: TGTGCCAGCAGGGGTACAGGGTACTACGAGCAGTACTTC.

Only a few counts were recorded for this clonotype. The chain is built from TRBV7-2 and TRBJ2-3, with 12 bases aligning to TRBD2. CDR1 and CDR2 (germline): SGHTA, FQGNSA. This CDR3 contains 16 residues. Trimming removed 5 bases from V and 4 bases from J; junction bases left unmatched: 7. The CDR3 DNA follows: TGTGCCAGCAGCAGCTTAACTAGCGGGGGGTCAGATACGCAGTATTTT. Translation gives CASSSLTSGGSDTQYF.

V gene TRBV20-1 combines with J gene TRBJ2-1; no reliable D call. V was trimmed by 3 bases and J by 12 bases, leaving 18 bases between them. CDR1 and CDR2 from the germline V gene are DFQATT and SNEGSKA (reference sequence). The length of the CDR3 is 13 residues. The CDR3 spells CSASLDARDGQFF. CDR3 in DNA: TGCAGTGCTAGCTTGGACGCAAGAGATGGGCAGTTCTTC.

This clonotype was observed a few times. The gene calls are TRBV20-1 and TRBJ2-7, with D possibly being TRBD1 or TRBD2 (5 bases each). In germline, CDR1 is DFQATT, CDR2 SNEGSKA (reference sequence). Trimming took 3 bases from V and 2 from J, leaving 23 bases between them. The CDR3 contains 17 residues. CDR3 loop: CSARGEWASGRTYEQYF. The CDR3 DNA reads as TGCAGTGCTAGGGGGGAGTGGGCCTCGGGGCGTACCTACGAGCAGTACTTC.